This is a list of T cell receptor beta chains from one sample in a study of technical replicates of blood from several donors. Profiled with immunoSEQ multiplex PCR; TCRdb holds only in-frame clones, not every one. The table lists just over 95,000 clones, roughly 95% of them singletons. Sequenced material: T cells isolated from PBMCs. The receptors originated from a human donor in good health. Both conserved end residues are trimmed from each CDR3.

ASSYRGQAF,TRBV13
AGKKLQGMDTEAF,TRBV21-1
ASSQTRNTEAF,TRBV16
ASSSQGSGQETQY,TRBV28
ASSIVGGHQY,TRBV19
ASRETGEDTQY,TRBV28
ASSLVLAYGYT,TRBV11-3
ASSRTSGRMNEQF,TRBV4-1
ASSHRSRDGYT,TRBV6-6
ATRVGPGELF,TRBV6-6
ASSQKRGLAGIQETQY,TRBV14
ASSLQRGLNTEAF,TRBV7-9
ASSPRIDSNQPQH,TRBV19
ASSPSGTTDTQY,TRBV18
ASSVAVGTGDGYT,TRBV9
ASSPTDSYGYT,TRBV5-1
ASSKAGNPYEQY,TRBV19
ASSLTSGRGEQY,TRBV7-6
SVEATNYGYT,TRBV29-1
ASSSGDDSGNTIY,TRBV19
ASSTIGPGDEQF,TRBV7-3
ASSRTGVGTEAF,TRBV11-2
ASSVEGASGTYEQY,TRBV9
ASMGQSSYNEQF,TRBV6-5
ASTSSSGTSGRPQY,TRBV11-2
AASSRSGSYEQY,TRBV4-2
ASTRGAWQETQY,TRBV10-1
ASSVGRPAWNTEAF,TRBV6-1
ASSPMEGAGTEAF,TRBV4-2
AIRTSGRAYNEQF,TRBV10-3